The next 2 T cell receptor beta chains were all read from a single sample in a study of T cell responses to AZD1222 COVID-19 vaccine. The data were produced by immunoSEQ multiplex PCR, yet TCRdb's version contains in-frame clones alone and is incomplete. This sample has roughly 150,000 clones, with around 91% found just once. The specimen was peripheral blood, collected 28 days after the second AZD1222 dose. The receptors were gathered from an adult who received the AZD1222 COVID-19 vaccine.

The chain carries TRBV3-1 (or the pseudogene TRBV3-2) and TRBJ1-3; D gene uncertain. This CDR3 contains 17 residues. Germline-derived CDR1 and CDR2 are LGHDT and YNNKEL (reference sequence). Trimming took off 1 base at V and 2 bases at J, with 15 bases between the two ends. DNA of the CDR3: TGTGCCAGCAGCCAAGGATGGGCAAGGTCGGCTGGAAACACCATATATTTT. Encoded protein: CASSQGWARSAGNTIYF.

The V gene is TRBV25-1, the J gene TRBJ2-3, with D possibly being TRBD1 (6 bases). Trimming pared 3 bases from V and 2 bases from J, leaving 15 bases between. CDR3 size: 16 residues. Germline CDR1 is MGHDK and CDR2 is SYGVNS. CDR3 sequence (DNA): TGTGCCAGCAGTGACGTCCCGGACAGTTCCACAGATACGCAGTATTTT. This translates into CASSDVPDSSTDTQYF.